These 11 T cell receptor beta chains came from one sample sequenced in a study of CD8 T cells in ankylosing spondylitis. One entry per CDR3 protein results from TCRdb running MiXCR on the 5' RACE reads. The top ten hold roughly 5% of the sample, which has around 230,000 distinct CDR3 sequences, around 8% seen once. The sample taken for sequencing was blood, either unsorted or a sorted T cell fraction (not recorded which). These receptors came from a female donor with ankylosing spondylitis or in good health (not recorded which).

A word on this clonotype: This may be a read error, as it is one base from a much larger clone. This chain joins TRBV24-1 and TRBJ2-3, with a weak D call TRBD2 (6 bases). Germline V gene lookup returns CDR1 KGHDR and CDR2 SFDVKD. The CDR3 is 14 amino acids. The CDR3 loop is CVTSDGGLPGSQYF. DNA for the CDR3: TGTGTCACCAGTGATGGGGGACTGCCTGGTTCGCAGTATTTT.

The V and J genes are TRBV18 and TRBJ2-1, with D perhaps matching TRBD1 (5 bases). V lost 7 bases to trimming and J lost 10 bases, with 14 bases between them. The CDR3 extends over 12 amino acids. Germline CDR1 is KGHSH and CDR2 is LQKENI. CDR3 DNA: TGTGCCAGCTACAAGACAGAGACGGAGCAGTTCTTC. Its translation is CASYKTETEQFF.

The chain links TRBV7-2 to TRBJ1-1, with D unclear. The CDR3 sequence is 13 residues long. Germline V CDR1 and CDR2: SGHTA, FQGNSA. Trimming cost V 0 bases and J 2 bases, with 4 bases left between them. DNA of the CDR3: TGTGCCAGCAGCTTAGCGATTAACACTGAAGCTTTCTTT. Its protein is CASSLAINTEAFF. Combining the CDR3 with reference TRBV7-2 and TRBJ1-1 gives the whole variable domain GAGVSQSPSNKVTEKGKDVELRCDPISGHTALYWYRQSLGQGLEFLIYFQGNSAPDKSGLPSDRFSAERTGGSVSTLTIQRTQQEDSAVYLCASSLAINTEAFFGQGTRLTVV.

This clonotype was counted many times. This rearrangement joins TRBV5-5 to TRBJ1-2, with D possibly TRBD1 on 5 matching bases. V dropped 7 bases and J dropped 6 bases, with 13 bases sitting between them. The germline gives CDR1 SGHKS, CDR2 YYEKEE (reference sequence). The CDR3 spans 12 residues. CDR3 DNA: TGTGCCAGCTGGGTTCGGGGGAATGGCTACACCTTC. It translates to CASWVRGNGYTF. The full variable domain, its missing parts supplied by reference TRBV5-5 and TRBJ1-2, is DAGVTQSPTHLIKTRGQQVTLRCSPISGHKSVSWYQQVLGQGPQFIFQYYEKEERGRGNFPDRFSARQFPNYSSELNVNALLLGDSALYLCASWVRGNGYTFGSGTRLTVV.

On this clonotype itself: With a much larger clone just one base away, this may be a read error. V and J are TRBV3-1 and TRBJ2-5; D ambiguous. V lost 3 bases, J lost 4 bases, and 9 bases lay in between. Germline V gene data show CDR1 as LGHDT and CDR2 as YNNKEL (reference sequence). The CDR3 covers 13 residues. The CDR3 loop reads CASSHYLAETQYF. The CDR3 nucleotides read TGTGCCAGCAGCCACTACTTAGCAGAGACCCAGTACTTC.

As regards this clonotype: A much bigger clone sits one base away, suggesting this may be a read error. This chain uses TRBV14 with TRBJ2-5; D could derive from TRBD1 or TRBD2 (5 bases each). Germline V gives CDR1 SGHDN, CDR2 FVKESK. The CDR3 runs 14 residues. CDR3 loop: CASSQRSRLGTQCF. The DNA of the CDR3 is TGTGCCAGCAGCCAAAGGTCCCGACTGGGGACCCAGTGCTTC.

A few counts support this clonotype. This chain connects TRBV12-3 or TRBV12-4 to TRBJ2-3, with D possibly TRBD2 on 5 matching bases. Trimming pared 3 bases from V and 4 bases from J, leaving 8 bases between. The length of the CDR3 is 13 residues. CDR3 residues: CASSLLAPDTQYF. The CDR3 DNA follows: TGTGCCAGCAGTTTGCTAGCCCCAGATACGCAGTATTTT.

The chain carries TRBV15 and TRBJ2-7; D assignment may be TRBD1 or TRBD2 (5 bases each). The V gene's germline CDR1 is LNHNV and CDR2 YYDKDF (reference sequence). The CDR3 is 13 amino acids. V was shortened by 0 bases and J by 13 bases, with 16 bases between the two germline ends. The CDR3 here is CATSRDDAGADYF. The CDR3 DNA follows: TGTGCCACCAGCAGAGATGACGCCGGGGCTGATTACTTC.

This clonotype was counted many times. The chain combines TRBV20-1 with TRBJ2-1; TRBD2 matches at 12 bases. The CDR3 consists of 16 residues. Germline V lookup: CDR1 DFQATT, CDR2 SNEGSKA (reference sequence). J gave up 6 bases and V 7 bases, and 13 bases lay outside the gene matches. The CDR3 protein is CSVGGLAGNSGNEQFF. CDR3 sequence (DNA): TGCAGTGTCGGCGGACTAGCGGGAAACTCAGGCAATGAGCAGTTCTTC.

This clonotype came up many times. This sequence joins TRBV12-3 or TRBV12-4 and TRBJ2-1; possibly TRBD1 or TRBD2 for D (5 bases each). This CDR3 region has 13 residues. Trimming stripped 0 bases from V and 9 bases from J, with 9 bases between. CDR3 in DNA: TGTGCCAGCAGTTTAGCGCAGGGACCTGAGCAGTTCTTC. Translating gives CASSLAQGPEQFF.

This clonotype has a handful of counts. The rearrangement uses TRBV30 and TRBJ2-1; D might be TRBD1 (5 bases). V dropped 0 bases and J dropped 15 bases, with 18 bases sitting between them. The CDR3 has 13 residues. The germline gives CDR1 GTSNPN, CDR2 SVGIG (reference sequence). The CDR3 reads CAWSVQPARGLFF. CDR3 coding DNA: TGTGCCTGGAGTGTCCAGCCGGCTAGGGGTCTGTTCTTC.